This T cell receptor beta chain is drawn from a study of T cell changes during pregnancy in multiple sclerosis. The CDR3 length is 12 residues. CDR1 SGHNT and CDR2 YYREEE come from the germline V gene (reference sequence). Trimming stripped 6 bases from V and 4 bases from J, with 7 bases between. Measured with immunoSEQ multiplex PCR; TCRdb has only the in-frame clones, and not every one. In the table there are over 90,000 clones, about 93% of which are singletons. The material sequenced was peripheral blood, taken after pregnancy. J is TRBJ2-2 and V is TRBV5-4; D ambiguous. The sequence derives from a female donor with multiple sclerosis, enrolled in a pregnancy study. In DNA form, the CDR3 reads TGTGCCAGCAAGCTAGGCACCGGGGAGCTGTTTTTT. Its translation is CASKLGTGELFF.